Following are 11 T cell receptor beta chains from one sample sequenced in a study of T cell changes during pregnancy in multiple sclerosis (dated by TCRdb to about 2019). The library was made by the immunoSEQ multiplex PCR assay. The table was pulled from immuneACCESS by TCRdb, which kept in-frame rearrangements only. Such tables lose some clones; where checked, under half of the loss comes from unresolved V genes, and the rest has no known cause. The sample records 78,000 or so clones, 92% of which are singletons. 2% to 3% of the sample is in the top ten clones. The sample consisted of peripheral blood, taken before pregnancy. The receptors shown here come from a female donor with multiple sclerosis, enrolled in a pregnancy study.

This chain joins TRBV18 and TRBJ2-5; weak D call: TRBD1 (5 bases). The germline gives CDR1 KGHSH, CDR2 LQKENI. The CDR3 runs 13 residues. Trimming took off 4 bases at V and 1 base at J, with 7 bases between the two ends. In DNA, the CDR3 is TGTGCCAGCTCACGGGGCCCCCAAGAGACCCAGTACTTC. This sequence encodes CASSRGPQETQYF.

The chain combines TRBV28 with TRBJ1-2; 8 positions agree with TRBD1. Trimming cost V 6 bases and J 4 bases; bases outside gene matches: 7. The germline V gene encodes CDR1 MDHEN and CDR2 SYDVKM. CDR3 length equals 14 residues. This chain's CDR3 is CASSSQTGVYGYTF. The CDR3, as DNA: TGTGCCAGCAGCTCCCAGACAGGGGTCTATGGCTACACCTTC.

This clone was seen once. The V gene is TRBV29-1, the J gene TRBJ2-7, with 7 positions matching TRBD1. In germline, CDR1 is SQVTM, CDR2 ANQGSEA. The CDR3 covers 16 residues. J lost 1 base, V lost 5 bases, and 14 bases had no gene match. The CDR3 protein is CSVLGAQGTSSYEQYF. CDR3 sequence (DNA): TGCAGCGTTCTTGGGGCACAGGGGACGAGTTCCTACGAGCAGTACTTC.

V is TRBV29-1 and J is TRBJ2-1, with D possibly being TRBD2 (5 bases). The CDR3 consists of 12 residues. Germline values: CDR1 SQVTM, CDR2 ANQGSEA. The V and J ends lost 3 bases and 7 bases respectively, with 10 bases between them. The CDR3 DNA reads TGCAGCGTTGAGTTAGCGCTGAATGAGCAGTTCTTC. Translation: CSVELALNEQFF.

The chain links TRBV4-1 to TRBJ2-4; 7 bases match TRBD1. CDR3 length: 14 residues. From germline, CDR1 is MGHRA and CDR2 YSYEKL. V shed 3 bases and J 9 bases; nucleotides not matched to a gene: 8. The CDR3 coding sequence is TGCGCCAGCAGCCAGTTACAGGGGAATAGCATTCAGTACTTC. Amino acid sequence: CASSQLQGNSIQYF.

V is TRBV10-3 and J is TRBJ2-3; TRBD2 agrees at 10 bases. There are 15 residues in the CDR3. CDR1 and CDR2 (germline): ENHRY, SYGVKD. Trimming cost V 6 bases and J 4 bases; bases outside gene matches: 7. In nucleotides, the CDR3 is TGTGCCATCAGCCCTAGCGGGAGTGTGTCAGATACGCAGTATTTT. It specifies CAISPSGSVSDTQYF.

This clone appeared once. CDR3 in DNA: TGTGCCAGCACCCGGTTAAGGGGGACAGGGATTCGCCGGTCGGGCTACACCTTC. Its protein product is CASTRLRGTGIRRSGYTF. The V call is TRBV27, the J call TRBJ1-2; TRBD1 agrees at 9 bases. Germline CDR1 and CDR2: MNHEY and SMNVEV (reference sequence). This CDR3 comprises 18 residues. V lost 7 bases and J lost 8; bases outside the gene matches: 23.

The chain has TRBV6-6 and TRBJ2-3; D may be TRBD1 (5 bases). The CDR3 extends over 14 amino acids. The V gene lost 5 bases and the J gene lost 6 bases, with 15 bases spanning the gap. Germline values: CDR1 MNHNY, CDR2 SVGAGI (reference sequence). CDR3 bases: TGTGCCAGCAGTAGGGGTGGTGGTGGGGATACGCAGTATTTT. Residues: CASSRGGGGDTQYF.

The V gene is TRBV23-1, the J gene TRBJ2-6, with 9 bases lining up with TRBD1. TRBV23-1 carries the ORF label, with uncertain function. The CDR3 is 18 amino acids. The V gene end was trimmed by 1 base and the J gene end by 3 bases; junction bases not matched to a gene: 7. The DNA for the CDR3 is TGCGCCAGCAGTCAATGCCGACAGGGGGTTTTTGGGGCCAACGTCCTGACTTTC. Its translation: CASSQCRQGVFGANVLTF.

CDR3 loop: CASSVHGQGISYEQYF. The CDR3, as DNA: TGTGCCAGCAGTGTCCACGGACAGGGGATTTCCTACGAGCAGTACTTC. The chain combines TRBV25-1 with TRBJ2-7; 9 bases align to TRBD1. The CDR3 contains 16 residues. J gave up 1 base and V 4 bases, and 8 bases lay outside the gene matches. Germline V gene lookup returns CDR1 MGHDK and CDR2 SYGVNS.

The chain is built from TRBV19 and TRBJ2-2; D perhaps matches TRBD2 (5 bases). Trimming removed 11 bases at V and 0 bases at J, with 16 bases between. The CDR3 length is 15 residues. CDR1 and CDR2 (germline): LNHDA, SQIVND (reference sequence). CDR3 region: CACSPSPSNTGELFF. The CDR3 nucleotides are TGTGCCTGCAGCCCTAGCCCTTCGAACACCGGGGAGCTGTTTTTT.